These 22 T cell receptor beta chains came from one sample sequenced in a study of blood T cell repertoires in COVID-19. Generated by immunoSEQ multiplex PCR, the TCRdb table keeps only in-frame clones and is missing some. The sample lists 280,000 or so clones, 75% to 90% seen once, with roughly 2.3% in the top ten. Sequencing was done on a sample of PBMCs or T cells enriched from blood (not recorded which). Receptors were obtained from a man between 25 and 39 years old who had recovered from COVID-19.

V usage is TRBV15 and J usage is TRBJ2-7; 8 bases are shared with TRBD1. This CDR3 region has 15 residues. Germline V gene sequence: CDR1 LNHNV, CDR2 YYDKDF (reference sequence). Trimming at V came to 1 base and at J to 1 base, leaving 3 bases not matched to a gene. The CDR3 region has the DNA TGTGCCACCAGCAGAGCGGACAGGGTATCCTACGAGCAGTACTTC. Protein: CATSRADRVSYEQYF.

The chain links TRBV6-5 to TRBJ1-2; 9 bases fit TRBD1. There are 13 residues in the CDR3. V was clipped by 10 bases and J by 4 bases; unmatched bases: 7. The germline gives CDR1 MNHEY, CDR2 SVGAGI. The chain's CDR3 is CATRQGGTYGYTF. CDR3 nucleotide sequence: TGTGCCACCAGACAGGGGGGAACCTATGGCTACACCTTC.

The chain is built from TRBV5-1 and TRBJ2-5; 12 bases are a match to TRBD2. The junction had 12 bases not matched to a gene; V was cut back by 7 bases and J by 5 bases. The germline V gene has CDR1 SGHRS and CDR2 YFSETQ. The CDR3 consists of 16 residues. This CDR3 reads CASGKSSGGAWETQYF. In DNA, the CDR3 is TGCGCCAGCGGAAAGTCTAGCGGGGGGGCCTGGGAGACCCAGTACTTC.

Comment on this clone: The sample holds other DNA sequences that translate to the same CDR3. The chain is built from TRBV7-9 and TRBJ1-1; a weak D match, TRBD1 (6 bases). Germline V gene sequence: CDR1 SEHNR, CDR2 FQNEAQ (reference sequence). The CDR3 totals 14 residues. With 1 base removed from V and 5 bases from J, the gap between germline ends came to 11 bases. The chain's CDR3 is CASSLVGADTEAFF. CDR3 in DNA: TGTGCCAGCAGCTTAGTGGGGGCGGATACTGAAGCTTTCTTT.

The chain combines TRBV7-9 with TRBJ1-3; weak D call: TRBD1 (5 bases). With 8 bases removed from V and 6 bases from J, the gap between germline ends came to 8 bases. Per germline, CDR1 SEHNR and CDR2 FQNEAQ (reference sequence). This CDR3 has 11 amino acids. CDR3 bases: TGTGCCAGCCCCAGGGCAAACACCATATATTTT. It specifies CASPRANTIYF. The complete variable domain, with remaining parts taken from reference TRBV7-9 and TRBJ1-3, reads DTGVSQNPRHKITKRGQNVTFRCDPISEHNRLYWYRQTLGQGPEFLTYFQNEAQLEKSRLLSDRFSAERPKGSFSTLEIQRTEQGDSAMYLCASPRANTIYFGEGSWLTVV.

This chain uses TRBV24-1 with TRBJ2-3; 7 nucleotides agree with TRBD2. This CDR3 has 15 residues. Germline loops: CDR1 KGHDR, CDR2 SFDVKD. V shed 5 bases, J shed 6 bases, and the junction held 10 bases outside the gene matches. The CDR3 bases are TGTGCCACCAGTGTTCGGGGGGAGGATGTCGATACGCAGTATTTT. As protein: CATSVRGEDVDTQYF.

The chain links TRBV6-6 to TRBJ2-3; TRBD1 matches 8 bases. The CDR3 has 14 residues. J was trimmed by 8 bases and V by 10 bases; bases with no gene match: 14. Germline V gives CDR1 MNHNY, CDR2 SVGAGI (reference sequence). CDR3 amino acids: CATTGTGSLGTQYF. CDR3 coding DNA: TGTGCCACCACTGGGACAGGCTCCTTAGGTACGCAGTATTTT.

CDR3 sequence (DNA): TGTGCCAGCGGCCGGGACACCAGCTCCTACAATGAGCAGTTCTTC. Translation gives CASGRDTSSYNEQFF. This sequence joins TRBV6-5 and TRBJ2-1; D is possibly TRBD1 (6 bases). In germline, CDR1 is MNHEY, CDR2 SVGAGI. V was pared by 8 bases and J by 0 bases, with 14 bases between. This CDR3 spans 15 amino acids.

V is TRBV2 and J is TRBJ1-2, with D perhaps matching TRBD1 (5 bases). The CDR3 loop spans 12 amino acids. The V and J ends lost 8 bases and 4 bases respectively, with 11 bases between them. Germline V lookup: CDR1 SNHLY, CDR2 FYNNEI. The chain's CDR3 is CASQGQGYGYTF. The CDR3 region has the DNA TGTGCCAGCCAGGGCCAAGGCTATGGCTACACCTTC. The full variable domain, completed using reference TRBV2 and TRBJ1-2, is EPEVTQTPSHQVTQMGQEVILRCVPISNHLYFYWYRQILGQKVEFLVSFYNNEISEKSEIFDDQFSVERPDGSNFTLKIRSTKLEDSAMYFCASQGQGYGYTFGSGTRLTVV.

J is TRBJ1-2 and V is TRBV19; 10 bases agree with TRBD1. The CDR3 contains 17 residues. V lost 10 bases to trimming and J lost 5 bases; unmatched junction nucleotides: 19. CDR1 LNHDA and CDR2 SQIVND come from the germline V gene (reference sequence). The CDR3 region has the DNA TGTGCCACCAAAGGATGGGACAGGGGCCGTAATGGGTATGGCTACACCTTC. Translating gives CATKGWDRGRNGYGYTF.

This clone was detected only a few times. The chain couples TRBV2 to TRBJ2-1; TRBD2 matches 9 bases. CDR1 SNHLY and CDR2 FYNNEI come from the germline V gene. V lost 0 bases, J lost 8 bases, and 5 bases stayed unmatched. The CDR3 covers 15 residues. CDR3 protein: CASSEAPSGDDEQFF. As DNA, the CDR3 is TGTGCCAGCAGTGAAGCGCCTAGCGGGGACGATGAGCAGTTCTTC.

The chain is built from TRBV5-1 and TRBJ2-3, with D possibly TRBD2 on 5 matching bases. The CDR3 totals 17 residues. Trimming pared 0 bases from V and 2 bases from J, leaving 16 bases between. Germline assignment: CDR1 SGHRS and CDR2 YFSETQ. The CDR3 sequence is CASSLVGRRGLTDTQYF. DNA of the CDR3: TGCGCCAGCAGCTTGGTTGGGCGGAGAGGGCTCACAGATACGCAGTATTTT.

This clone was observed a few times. As DNA, the CDR3 is TGTGCCAGCAGTTTCACAGGGAAAAGCTCCTACAATGAGCAGTTCTTC. Protein sequence: CASSFTGKSSYNEQFF. The chain couples TRBV6-2 or TRBV6-3 to TRBJ2-1; a possible D gene is TRBD1 (6 bases). Trimming stripped 4 bases from V and 0 bases from J, with 13 bases between. Germline CDR1 is MNHEY and CDR2 is SVGEGT. CDR3 length: 16 residues.

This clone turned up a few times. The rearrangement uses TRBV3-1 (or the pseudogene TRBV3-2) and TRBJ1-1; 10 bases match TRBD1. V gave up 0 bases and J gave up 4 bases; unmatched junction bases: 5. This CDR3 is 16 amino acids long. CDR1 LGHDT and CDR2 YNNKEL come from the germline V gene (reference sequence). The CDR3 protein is CASSQDPGTGATEAFF. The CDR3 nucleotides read TGTGCCAGCAGCCAAGACCCCGGGACAGGGGCCACTGAAGCTTTCTTT.

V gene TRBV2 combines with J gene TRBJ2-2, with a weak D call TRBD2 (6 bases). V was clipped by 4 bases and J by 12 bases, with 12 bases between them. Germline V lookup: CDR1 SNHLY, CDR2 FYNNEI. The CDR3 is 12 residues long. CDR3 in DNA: TGTGCCAGCAGTGCCCGGGACTCGAAGCTGTTTTTT. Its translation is CASSARDSKLFF.

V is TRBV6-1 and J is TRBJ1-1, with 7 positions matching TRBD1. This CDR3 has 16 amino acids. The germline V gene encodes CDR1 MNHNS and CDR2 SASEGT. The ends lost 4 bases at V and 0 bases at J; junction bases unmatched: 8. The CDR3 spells CASSANPGQLNTEAFF. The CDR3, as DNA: TGTGCCAGCAGTGCAAACCCGGGACAGCTGAACACTGAAGCTTTCTTT.

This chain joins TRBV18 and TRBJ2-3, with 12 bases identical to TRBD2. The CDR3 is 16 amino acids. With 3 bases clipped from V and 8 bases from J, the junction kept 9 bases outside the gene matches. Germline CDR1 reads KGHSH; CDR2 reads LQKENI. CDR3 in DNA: TGTGCCAGCTCACCGACTAGCGGGGGTTTTCGGGGTACGCAGTATTTT. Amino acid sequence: CASSPTSGGFRGTQYF.

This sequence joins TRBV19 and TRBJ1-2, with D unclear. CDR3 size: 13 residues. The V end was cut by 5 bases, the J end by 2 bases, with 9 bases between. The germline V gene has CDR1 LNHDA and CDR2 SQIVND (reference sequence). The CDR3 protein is CASSFRGNYGYTF. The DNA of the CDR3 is TGTGCCAGTAGTTTTAGAGGCAACTATGGCTACACCTTC.

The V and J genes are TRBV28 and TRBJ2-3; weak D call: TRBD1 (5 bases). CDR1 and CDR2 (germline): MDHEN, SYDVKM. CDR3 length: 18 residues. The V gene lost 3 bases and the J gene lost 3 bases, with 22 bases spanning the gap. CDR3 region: CASSFHGAGSRGTDTQYF. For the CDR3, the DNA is TGTGCCAGCAGTTTTCATGGGGCAGGGTCGAGAGGAACAGATACGCAGTATTTT.

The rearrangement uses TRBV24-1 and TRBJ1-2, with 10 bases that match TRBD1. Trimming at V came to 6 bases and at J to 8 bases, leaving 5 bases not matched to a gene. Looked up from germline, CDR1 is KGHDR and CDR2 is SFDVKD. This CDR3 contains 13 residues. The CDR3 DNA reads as TGTGCCACCAGTATCCGGGACAGGGGCGGCTACACCTTC. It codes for CATSIRDRGGYTF.

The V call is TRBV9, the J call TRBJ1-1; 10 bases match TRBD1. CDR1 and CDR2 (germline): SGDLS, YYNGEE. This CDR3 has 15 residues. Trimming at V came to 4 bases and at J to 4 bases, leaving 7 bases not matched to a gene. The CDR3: CASSPRQGAPTEAFF. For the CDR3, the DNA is TGTGCCAGCAGCCCACGACAGGGGGCGCCCACTGAAGCTTTCTTT.

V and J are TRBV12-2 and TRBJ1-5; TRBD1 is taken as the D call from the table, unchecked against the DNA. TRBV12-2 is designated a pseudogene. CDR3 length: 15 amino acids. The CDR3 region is CASRSAPSRDQPQHF. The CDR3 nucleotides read TGTGCAAGTCGCTCCGCCCCCTCCAGGGATCAGCCCCAGCATTTT.